What follows are 6 T cell receptor beta chains derived from one specimen sequenced in a study of beta chain features in type 1 diabetes. The study's findings and limits: Significant though moderate, a shortening of TCRB CDR3s appeared in all four CD4+ subsets of Type 1 diabetes patients.

Their cognate antigens are unknown. Every isolated RNA sample was fully reverse transcribed, so sequencing captured expressed TCRB transcripts. Only in-frame clones appear in the TCRdb table, and some are missing; sequencing was by immunoSEQ multiplex PCR. Of a few hundred thousand clones in the sample, roughly 9.8% were seen once. Sequencing was performed on central memory CD4+ T cells from blood. These receptors were collected from a man aged 30-40 years with type 1 diabetes.

This clone was seen more than once but under ten times. The CDR3 sequence is CASSPGGIEDYGYTF. The CDR3 nucleotides read TGTGCCAGCAGCCCCGGGGGGATTGAGGACTATGGCTACACCTTC. V gene TRBV7-9 combines with J gene TRBJ1-2; possible D gene TRBD1, 5 bases. From germline, CDR1 is SEHNR and CDR2 FQNEAQ (reference sequence). V was shortened by 5 bases and J by 3 bases, with 16 bases between the two germline ends. The CDR3 spans 15 residues. The full variable domain, in which reference TRBV7-9 and TRBJ1-2 provide the parts outside the CDR3, is DTGVSQNPRHKITKRGQNVTFRCDPISEHNRLYWYRQTLGQGPEFLTYFQNEAQLEKSRLLSDRFSAERPKGSFSTLEIQRTEQGDSAMYLCASSPGGIEDYGYTFGSGTRLTVV.

This clone was seen only a few times. Other DNA variants within this sample encode the same CDR3. The chain recombines TRBV27 with TRBJ2-7; 10 bases match TRBD1. Trimming cost V 0 bases and J 2 bases; bases outside gene matches: 1. This CDR3 region has 15 residues. Germline CDR1 and CDR2: MNHEY and SMNVEV (reference sequence). The CDR3 DNA reads TGTGCCAGCAGTTTATCGGGGACAGGGGCCTACGAGCAGTACTTC. It encodes CASSLSGTGAYEQYF.

The chain carries TRBV6-1 and TRBJ1-1, with no clear D. V was pared by 5 bases and J by 2 bases, with 9 bases between. The CDR3 loop spans 13 amino acids. Germline CDR1 MNHNS, CDR2 SASEGT. In DNA form, the CDR3 reads TGTGCCAGCAGTTGGAACGAAAACACTGAAGCTTTCTTT. Amino acids: CASSWNENTEAFF.

This clone was counted only a few times. The genes are TRBV2 and TRBJ2-2; TRBD1 matches 7 bases. The length of the CDR3 is 15 residues. Germline values: CDR1 SNHLY, CDR2 FYNNEI. V shed 10 bases, J shed 2 bases, and the junction held 10 bases outside the gene matches. This CDR3 is CATWPDRFNTGELFF. CDR3 bases: TGTGCCACTTGGCCGGACAGGTTCAACACCGGGGAGCTGTTTTTT.

V and J are TRBV30 and TRBJ1-6, with D possibly TRBD1 on 5 matching bases. CDR1 and CDR2 from the germline V gene are GTSNPN and SVGIG (reference sequence). The CDR3 has 15 amino acids. V was clipped by 2 bases and J by 6 bases, with 14 bases between them. The CDR3 DNA sequence: TGTGCCTGGAGTACCTTACAAAGGGGTAATTCACCCCTCCACTTT. Amino acids: CAWSTLQRGNSPLHF.

This clone was seen only a few times. CDR3 DNA sequence: TGTGCCAGCAGCGCTGGGGCGGGCACCGCCATTCAGTACTTC. It codes for CASSAGAGTAIQYF. This chain joins TRBV9 and TRBJ2-4; D is perhaps TRBD1 or TRBD2 (5 bases each). V gave up 3 bases and J gave up 9 bases, with 16 bases separating them. Germline V gene data show CDR1 as SGDLS and CDR2 as YYNGEE. This CDR3 is built from 14 residues.